This TCR beta chain was sequenced in a study of cytomegalovirus exposure and HLA in healthy donors. Separation from the roughly 700-subject first cohort characterized the 120-subject validation cohort, to which the donors belonged. The J segment lost 1 base and the V segment lost 0 bases, leaving 3 bases of the junction unmatched. CDR1 is SGHRS, CDR2 YFSETQ, per germline. This CDR3 is 16 amino acids long. The assay was immunoSEQ multiplex PCR, and TCRdb's table has in-frame clones only and misses some. The data show 110,000 or so clones, with about 85% seen just once and 3% to 3.5% held by the top ten.

The chain has TRBV5-1 and TRBJ2-2; TRBD2 aligns across 7 bases. This TCR was recovered from a woman in her late teens or twenties in good health and CMV-seronegative. Material for sequencing was PBMCs. CDR3 bases: TGCGCCAGCAGCTTGGCGGCTAGCGGGAACACCGGGGAGCTGTTTTTT. It yields the protein CASSLAASGNTGELFF.